The present entry profiles one T cell receptor beta chain with its context. This entry belongs to a study of OX40 agonist ivuxolimab in advanced cancers. Assay used: immunoSEQ multiplex PCR; TCRdb lists only in-frame clones, some missing. The sample has tens of thousands of clones, 70% to 85% seen once. Trimming took 5 bases from V and 5 from J; bases not matched to a gene: 3. The length of the CDR3 is 15 residues. Germline V gene sequence: CDR1 MDHEN, CDR2 SYDVKM. The chain carries TRBV28 and TRBJ2-3; TRBD2 agrees at 14 bases. This clonotype was sampled from an adult with an advanced solid tumor such as melanoma, head and neck, liver or kidney cancer. The material was CD4+ or CD8+ T cells sorted from blood, obtained in a trial of the OX40 agonist ivuxolimab. This CDR3 reads CASSATSGGGDTQYF. CDR3 in DNA: TGTGCCAGCAGTGCGACTAGCGGGGGGGGAGATACGCAGTATTTT.